A single sample is the source of the 25 T cell receptor beta chains below, sequenced in a study of human T cells and chemical hapten exposure. TCRdb ran MiXCR on the RACE reads and lists one entry per CDR3 protein. The sample lists about 350,000 distinct CDR3 sequences, more than 5% occurring once. Stated time point: patch test 2, 6 weeks after DPC sensitization. Treatment reported: therapeutic diphenylcyclopropenone sensitization with weekly scalp DPC. The sequencing used whole blood, collected in connection with sensitization to the hapten diphenylcyclopropenone (DPC). The receptors were gathered from a woman aged 18-29 years with alopecia areata. Some clones in this sample may be carry-over from other donors' samples.

This clonotype was seen repeatedly, ten times or more. The chain carries TRBV12-3 or TRBV12-4 and TRBJ1-6; D remains unclear. The CDR3 sequence is 12 residues long. V dropped 3 bases and J dropped 8 bases, with 5 bases sitting between them. The chain's CDR3 is CASSLRYSPLHF. The CDR3 DNA reads TGTGCCAGCAGTTTGAGGTATTCACCCCTCCACTTT.

This clonotype was seen only a few times. The chain is built from TRBV29-1 and TRBJ2-1; 7 bases are a match to TRBD2. V lost 1 base and J lost 8; bases outside the gene matches: 5. The CDR3 loop spans 13 amino acids. Germline loops: CDR1 SQVTM, CDR2 ANQGSEA. CDR3 DNA sequence: TGCAGCGTTGAAGTAGGCGGGGGTGATGAGCAGTTCTTC. This encodes CSVEVGGGDEQFF.

This clonotype was counted many times. V and J are TRBV29-1 and TRBJ1-1; 9 positions match TRBD1. The CDR3 totals 12 residues. The V segment lost 6 bases and the J segment 6 bases; nucleotides outside the gene matches: 5. Germline CDR1 is SQVTM and CDR2 is ANQGSEA. CDR3 sequence reads: CSVKQGASEAFF. Here the CDR3 DNA reads TGCAGCGTGAAACAGGGGGCATCTGAAGCTTTCTTT.

In its sample, this clonotype was seen many times. This chain links TRBV6-1 with TRBJ2-3; TRBD2 matches at 9 bases. V shed 5 bases, J shed 1 base, and the junction held 7 bases outside the gene matches. The CDR3 spans 16 residues. CDR1 is MNHNS and CDR2 is SASEGT in the germline V gene. The chain's CDR3 is CASSISGGSGTDTQYF. The CDR3 DNA reads TGTGCCAGCAGTATAAGCGGGGGGTCGGGCACAGATACGCAGTATTTT.

This clonotype was seen a handful of times. V usage is TRBV6-2 or TRBV6-3 and J usage is TRBJ1-5, with D maybe TRBD1 (5 bases). The CDR3 covers 14 residues. CDR1 MNHEY and CDR2 SVGEGT come from the germline V gene. V was shortened by 5 bases and J by 4 bases, with 12 bases between the two germline ends. The CDR3 nucleotides are TGTGCCAGCAGTCGACAGTATTCTAATCAGCCCCAGCATTTT. It specifies CASSRQYSNQPQHF.

This clonotype was counted between two and nine times. The chain recombines TRBV20-1 with TRBJ2-7; 7 bases fit TRBD1. CDR3 length equals 15 residues. Unmatched junction bases numbered 10, after V lost 3 bases and J lost 2 bases. From germline, CDR1 is DFQATT and CDR2 SNEGSKA (reference sequence). CDR3 sequence (DNA): TGCAGTGCTAGGGCTCCACAGGGGTCCGCCTACGAGCAGTACTTC. Encoded protein: CSARAPQGSAYEQYF.

This clonotype was detected only a few times. This chain joins TRBV7-3 and TRBJ1-6; D not resolved. The germline V gene has CDR1 SGHTA and CDR2 FQGTGA. CDR3 size: 13 residues. The V end lost 3 bases, the J end lost 12 bases, and 12 bases lay between the germline ends. CDR3 in DNA: TGTGCCAGCAGCTTGGTTATCGAGGGACCCCTCCACTTT. It yields the protein CASSLVIEGPLHF.

The gene calls are TRBV18 and TRBJ1-1; perhaps TRBD1 as D (6 bases). V was pared by 8 bases and J by 0 bases, with 16 bases between. The CDR3 sequence is 15 residues long. From germline, CDR1 is KGHSH and CDR2 LQKENI. This CDR3 is CASNAIGGVNTEAFF. The CDR3 region has the DNA TGTGCCAGCAACGCAATTGGGGGCGTGAACACTGAAGCTTTCTTT.

V usage is TRBV27 and J usage is TRBJ1-5; D not certain. V was pared by 1 base and J by 6 bases, with 10 bases between. CDR3 length: 14 amino acids. The V gene's germline CDR1 is MNHEY and CDR2 SMNVEV (reference sequence). The CDR3 protein is CASSLCPVGQPQHF. For the CDR3, the DNA is TGTGCCAGCAGTTTATGTCCGGTAGGTCAGCCCCAGCATTTT.

This clonotype was detected ten times or more. The chain joins TRBV3-1 to TRBJ1-1; no reliable D call. Per the germline V gene, CDR1 is LGHDT and CDR2 is YNNKEL (reference sequence). V lost 1 base to trimming and J lost 6 bases, with 15 bases between them. This CDR3 region has 15 residues. The CDR3 is CASSQGAASRPEAFF. DNA for the CDR3: TGTGCCAGCAGCCAAGGGGCAGCTTCCAGGCCTGAAGCTTTCTTT.

This clonotype was found a few times. The V gene is TRBV20-1, the J gene TRBJ2-3, with 10 bases aligning to TRBD2. The CDR3 is 12 amino acids. Germline V lookup: CDR1 DFQATT, CDR2 SNEGSKA (reference sequence). The CDR3 sequence is CRGSGGADTQYF. The CDR3 coding sequence is TGCCGGGGCAGCGGGGGGGCAGATACGCAGTATTTT.

This clonotype was detected a few times. The chain recombines TRBV2 with TRBJ2-7; TRBD2 agrees at 14 bases. CDR1 and CDR2 from the germline V gene are SNHLY and FYNNEI. The ends lost 7 bases at V and 4 bases at J; junction bases unmatched: 12. The CDR3 spans 17 residues. The CDR3 loop reads CASKWTSGGSTRYEQYF. CDR3 DNA: TGTGCCAGCAAGTGGACTAGCGGGGGGTCCACACGATACGAGCAGTACTTC.

This clonotype appeared a few times. A much larger clone differs by one base, so this may be a read error. CDR3 sequence reads: CASSHRPGQGYTEAFF. The CDR3 DNA is TGTGCCAGCAGCCACAGACCGGGACAGGGGTACACTGAAGCTTTCTTT. The chain carries TRBV14 and TRBJ1-1; 10 bases map to TRBD1. CDR1 is SGHDN and CDR2 is FVKESK in the germline V gene. V trimming: 3 bases; J trimming: 3 bases; junction bases outside the gene matches: 7. This CDR3 region has 16 residues.

This clonotype has a count of ten or more. J is TRBJ1-2 and V is TRBV6-5, with 8 positions matching TRBD1. Unmatched junction bases numbered 7, after V lost 5 bases and J lost 2 bases. This CDR3 contains 15 residues. Germline values: CDR1 MNHEY, CDR2 SVGAGI. The CDR3 spells CASSLIGQGNYGYTF. The CDR3, as DNA: TGTGCCAGCAGTCTTATCGGACAGGGCAACTATGGCTACACCTTC.

This clonotype was found many times. V gene TRBV28 combines with J gene TRBJ1-5; 10 nucleotides line up with TRBD1. V was clipped by 5 bases and J by 5 bases; unmatched bases: 6. Germline V lookup: CDR1 MDHEN, CDR2 SYDVKM. The CDR3 loop spans 15 amino acids. The CDR3 here is CASSTGDRGHQPQHF. CDR3 DNA: TGTGCCAGCAGTACAGGGGACAGGGGCCATCAGCCCCAGCATTTT.

The chain recombines TRBV6-5 with TRBJ2-6; unclear D gene. V shed 0 bases and J shed 2 bases, with 8 bases lying between them. This CDR3 spans 16 amino acids. Germline CDR1 reads MNHEY; CDR2 reads SVGAGI. The CDR3, as DNA: TGTGCCAGCAGTTACTCGCGAATGGCTGGGGCCAACGTCCTGACTTTC. This gives the protein CASSYSRMAGANVLTF.

This clonotype appeared many times. The rearrangement joins TRBV29-1 to TRBJ1-1; D remains ambiguous. The CDR3 totals 10 residues. Trimming removed 3 bases from V and 7 bases from J, with 6 bases in between. Germline V gene data show CDR1 as SQVTM and CDR2 as ANQGSEA. The CDR3 here is CSVEGNEAFF. DNA of the CDR3: TGCAGCGTTGAGGGAAATGAAGCTTTCTTT.

This clonotype was picked up many times. The V and J genes are TRBV7-3 and TRBJ2-3, with D perhaps TRBD2 (7 bases). Trimming cost V 2 bases and J 5 bases, with 14 bases left between them. The germline CDR1 and CDR2 sequences are SGHTA and FQGTGA. The CDR3 contains 15 residues. The CDR3 spells CASSLGGGWRDTQYF. The CDR3 DNA sequence: TGTGCCAGCAGCTTAGGCGGGGGCTGGAGAGATACGCAGTATTTT. The full variable domain, with the rest looked up from reference TRBV7-3 and TRBJ2-3, is GAGVSQTPSNKVTEKGKYVELRCDPISGHTALYWYRQSLGQGPEFLIYFQGTGAADDSGLPNDRFFAVRPEGSVSTLKIQRTERGDSAVYLCASSLGGGWRDTQYFGPGTRLTVL.

The rearrangement joins TRBV29-1 to TRBJ2-2; TRBD1 is a possible D gene (5 bases). CDR1 and CDR2 (germline): SQVTM, ANQGSEA. Between the trimmed V and J ends, which lost 4 bases and 5 bases, there was a span of 14 bases. CDR3 length: 14 amino acids. CDR3 sequence reads: CSVGAGSWTGELFF. The CDR3 nucleotides read TGCAGCGTTGGGGCAGGGTCCTGGACCGGGGAGCTGTTTTTT.

In its sample, this clonotype was seen a few times. The chain links TRBV3-1 to TRBJ1-5; D is unclear. Germline-derived CDR1 and CDR2 are LGHDT and YNNKEL (reference sequence). V was trimmed by 3 bases and J by 4 bases, leaving 10 bases between them. This CDR3 comprises 14 residues. The CDR3 bases are TGTGCCAGCAGCCATGCGGACCGTAATCAGCCCCAGCATTTT. Translated: CASSHADRNQPQHF.

This clonotype was recorded many times. V usage is TRBV29-1 and J usage is TRBJ1-2; 10 nucleotides align to TRBD1. The J segment lost 5 bases and the V segment lost 7 bases, leaving 16 bases of the junction unmatched. This CDR3 comprises 16 residues. Germline CDR1 reads SQVTM; CDR2 reads ANQGSEA. The CDR3 bases are TGCAGCGCCGTCCCGGGACAGGGGCCGAGCTCATATGGCTACACCTTC. It codes for CSAVPGQGPSSYGYTF.

This clonotype was seen repeatedly, ten times or more. The rearrangement uses TRBV5-1 and TRBJ2-3; D call uncertain. V lost 1 base and J lost 2, with 14 bases in between. The CDR3 covers 16 residues. The germline V gene encodes CDR1 SGHRS and CDR2 YFSETQ. Written as DNA, the CDR3 is TGCGCCAGCAGCTTGCCCCTCGCGGATTTCACAGATACGCAGTATTTT. Residues: CASSLPLADFTDTQYF.

The chain employs TRBV7-2 and TRBJ1-4; a weak D match, TRBD1 (5 bases). Trimming pared 5 bases from V and 7 bases from J, leaving 17 bases between. CDR3 length: 15 residues. Germline-derived CDR1 and CDR2 are SGHTA and FQGNSA. CDR3: CASSRGQFLGEKLFF. CDR3 coding DNA: TGTGCCAGCAGCCGGGGCCAATTTCTAGGTGAAAAACTGTTTTTT.

Worth noting for this clonotype: A much larger clonotype is one base distant, so this may be a read error. The genes are TRBV2 and TRBJ1-1; no clear D. Trimming shortened V by 4 bases and J by 2 bases, and 11 bases separated the two germline ends. Germline V gene data show CDR1 as SNHLY and CDR2 as FYNNEI. CDR3 length: 14 residues. CDR3 region: CASSVMAVNTEAFF. The CDR3 DNA follows: TGTGCCAGCAGTGTCATGGCGGTAAACACTGAAGCTTTCTTT.

The chain uses TRBV12-3 or TRBV12-4 and TRBJ1-2; D is uncertain. V shed 1 base and J shed 9 bases, with 12 bases lying between them. This CDR3 contains 13 residues. CDR3 protein: CASSLESTQRYTF. The CDR3 coding sequence is TGTGCCAGCAGTTTAGAGAGTACCCAACGCTACACCTTC.